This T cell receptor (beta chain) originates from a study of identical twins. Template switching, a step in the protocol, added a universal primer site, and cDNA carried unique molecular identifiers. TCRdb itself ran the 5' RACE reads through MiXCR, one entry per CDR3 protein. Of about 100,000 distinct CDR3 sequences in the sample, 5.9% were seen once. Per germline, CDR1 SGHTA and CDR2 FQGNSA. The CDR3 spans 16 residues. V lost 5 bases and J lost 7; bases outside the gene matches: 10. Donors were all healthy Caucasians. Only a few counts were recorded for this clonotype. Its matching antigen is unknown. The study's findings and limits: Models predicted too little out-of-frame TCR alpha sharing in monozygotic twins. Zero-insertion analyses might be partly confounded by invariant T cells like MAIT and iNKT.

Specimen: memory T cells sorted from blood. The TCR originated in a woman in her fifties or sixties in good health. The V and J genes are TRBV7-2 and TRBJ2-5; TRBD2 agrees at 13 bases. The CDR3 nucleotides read TGTGCCAGCAGCCGAGGACTAGCGGGAGTGTTTGGGACCCAGTACTTC. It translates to CASSRGLAGVFGTQYF. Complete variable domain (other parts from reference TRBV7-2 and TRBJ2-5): GAGVSQSPSNKVTEKGKDVELRCDPISGHTALYWYRQSLGQGLEFLIYFQGNSAPDKSGLPSDRFSAERTGGSVSTLTIQRTQQEDSAVYLCASSRGLAGVFGTQYFGPGTRLLVL.